The subject of this entry is one T cell receptor (beta chain). The data are from a study of T cells after yellow fever vaccination. The CDR3 covers 12 residues. Germline CDR1 is SGHVS and CDR2 is FNYEAQ. V was pared by 11 bases and J by 2 bases, with 12 bases between. TCRdb re-called the 5' RACE reads through MiXCR, storing one row per CDR3 protein. Of hundreds of thousands of distinct CDR3 sequences in the sample, roughly a sixth were seen once. Source: PBMCs, taken before the yellow fever booster vaccination. The chain carries TRBV7-6 and TRBJ2-5, with TRBD2 as a possible D gene (5 bases). The receptor's source is a young man who received the YFV17D yellow fever vaccine. Here the CDR3 DNA reads TGTGCCGGCTCGGACTGGCAAGAGACCCAGTACTTC. It codes for CAGSDWQETQYF.